This T cell receptor (beta chain) was observed in a study of lymphopenia after photon versus proton radiotherapy. This clone appeared a single time. Assay: immunoSEQ multiplex PCR; the TCRdb copy retains only in-frame clones and omits some. This sample has around 150,000 clones, with about nine tenths found just once. Germline CDR1 reads MNHEY; CDR2 reads SMNVEV (reference sequence). The CDR3 totals 14 residues. V shed 6 bases, J shed 2 bases, and the junction held 6 bases outside the gene matches. The sequence was collected from a man in his fifties or sixties with gastric cancer. The specimen comprised peripheral blood, sampled from a patient treated with photon-based radiotherapy. V usage is TRBV27 and J usage is TRBJ1-1, with 7 bases identical to TRBD1. The CDR3 loop is CASRQDRYNTEAFF. The CDR3 DNA follows: TGTGCCAGCAGACAGGACAGGTACAACACTGAAGCTTTCTTT.